The 18 T cell receptor beta chains below were found in one sample sequenced in a study of shared clonotypes between healthy human individuals. Sequencing used immunoSEQ multiplex PCR; TCRdb keeps in-frame clones, though not all of them. The table shows 2 million to 2.5 million clones, with under 95% occurring only once. The sequenced material came from naive CD4+ T cells from PBMCs. The sample's subset: CD45RA+ positively selected. These receptor sequences come from a man between 18 and 35 years old in good health. Some clones in this sample may be carry-over from other donors' samples.

This clone was recorded once. The chain carries TRBV7-2 and TRBJ2-5, with TRBD2 identical over 11 bases. The CDR3 sequence is 15 residues long. Germline CDR1 reads SGHTA; CDR2 reads FQGNSA. V dropped 1 base and J dropped 5; count of bases not matched to a gene: 3. The CDR3 nucleotides are TGTGCCAGCAGCTTAGTAGCGGGAGGGCCCGAGACCCAGTACTTC. This gives the protein CASSLVAGGPETQYF.

Details on this clone: Sequence at one end of the junction differs from germline and may be a read error. The V call is TRBV9, the J call TRBJ1-1, with D maybe TRBD1 (6 bases). Germline V lookup: CDR1 SGDLS, CDR2 YYNGEE. The CDR3 is 15 residues long. The CDR3 sequence: CATSRGDTLGTEAFF. The CDR3 DNA follows: TGTGCCACCAGCCGAGGGGACACTTTAGGGACTGAAGCTTTCTTT.

This clone has a single count. The chain combines TRBV7-9 with TRBJ1-2, with no clear D. Trimming removed 1 base at V and 4 bases at J, with 13 bases between. Germline values: CDR1 SEHNR, CDR2 FQNEAQ (reference sequence). This CDR3 has 15 residues. Here the CDR3 reads CASSLGPGVLYGYTF. The CDR3 DNA reads as TGTGCCAGCAGCTTAGGGCCCGGGGTCCTCTATGGCTACACCTTC.

The genes are TRBV27 and TRBJ2-7; D possibly corresponds to TRBD2 (6 bases). The CDR3 length is 13 residues. V lost 4 bases, J lost 7 bases, and 14 bases lay in between. Looked up from germline, CDR1 is MNHEY and CDR2 is SMNVEV (reference sequence). As DNA, the CDR3 is TGTGCCAGCAGTTGGGGGGTTGACTCGGAGCAGTACTTC. It encodes CASSWGVDSEQYF.

The rearrangement links TRBV5-1 to TRBJ2-7; a weak D match, TRBD2 (5 bases). The CDR3 totals 13 residues. CDR1 is SGHRS and CDR2 is YFSETQ in the germline V gene. The germline V and J ends were trimmed by 0 bases and 9 bases, with 13 bases remaining between them. The CDR3 bases are TGCGCCAGCAGCTTGGAGCCGGGGAGTGGGCAGTACTTC. As protein: CASSLEPGSGQYF.

This chain connects TRBV6-1 to TRBJ2-3, with 9 nucleotides matching TRBD1. The J segment lost 1 base and the V segment lost 4 bases, leaving 9 bases of the junction unmatched. There are 17 residues in the CDR3. CDR1 and CDR2 from the germline V gene are MNHNS and SASEGT. The CDR3 region is CASSGPPGQGGTDTQYF. CDR3 bases: TGTGCCAGCAGTGGCCCTCCGGGACAGGGAGGCACAGATACGCAGTATTTT.

Here the CDR3 reads CASSEAPYTQYF. CDR3 bases: TGTGCCAGCAGTGAAGCGCCATATACGCAGTATTTT. This sequence joins TRBV2 and TRBJ2-3, with unresolved D. Trimming stripped 0 bases from V and 7 bases from J, with 5 bases between. Germline loops: CDR1 SNHLY, CDR2 FYNNEI. The CDR3 extends over 12 amino acids.

The chain is built from TRBV15 and TRBJ2-7; possible D gene TRBD1, 5 bases. The CDR3 is 14 amino acids. Germline values: CDR1 LNHNV, CDR2 YYDKDF (reference sequence). With 2 bases removed from V and 3 bases from J, the gap between germline ends came to 11 bases. CDR3 DNA sequence: TGTGCCACCAGCAGAAGGGGCAGGTACTACGAGCAGTACTTC. It is translated as CATSRRGRYYEQYF.

The CDR3 DNA sequence: TGTGCCAGCAGCTTAGCGGGTTGGGCAGAACGAACTAACTATGGCTACACCTTC. Protein: CASSLAGWAERTNYGYTF. This chain uses TRBV7-2 with TRBJ1-2; D not resolved. Germline loops: CDR1 SGHTA, CDR2 FQGNSA. V was cut by 0 bases and J by 0 bases, with 17 bases left in between. This CDR3 has 18 amino acids.

Concerning this clone itself: This sample also contains other DNA sequences that code for the same CDR3. The chain links TRBV9 to TRBJ2-7, with D possibly being TRBD2 (6 bases). V gave up 4 bases and J gave up 0 bases, with 11 bases separating them. The CDR3 has 14 amino acids. The germline gives CDR1 SGDLS, CDR2 YYNGEE. CDR3 sequence: CASSPDGSSYEQYF. In DNA, the CDR3 is TGTGCCAGCAGCCCAGACGGGAGCTCCTACGAGCAGTACTTC.

The genes are TRBV28 and TRBJ2-6; D is unclear. V dropped 6 bases and J dropped 0 bases, with 15 bases sitting between them. The CDR3 has 17 amino acids. Germline CDR1 and CDR2: MDHEN and SYDVKM. The CDR3 region is CASSPGWRSSGANVLTF. Here the CDR3 DNA reads TGTGCCAGCAGCCCAGGTTGGCGGTCCTCTGGGGCCAACGTCCTGACTTTC.

V is TRBV6-1 and J is TRBJ2-7, with D maybe TRBD2 (7 bases). This CDR3 is built from 15 residues. Germline CDR1 MNHNS, CDR2 SASEGT. The V and J ends lost 7 bases and 3 bases respectively, with 19 bases between them. The CDR3 nucleotides are TGTGCCAGCACTGGGGTCGGGGGGCAACGCTACGAGCAGTACTTC. Translated: CASTGVGGQRYEQYF.

The sample holds one count of this clone. Other DNA variants within this sample encode the same CDR3. The genes are TRBV18 and TRBJ2-7; D uncertain. The CDR3 contains 12 residues. V lost 2 bases and J 0 bases, leaving 2 bases between the germline ends. From germline, CDR1 is KGHSH and CDR2 LQKENI. This CDR3 is CASSPNSYEQYF. The CDR3 nucleotides are TGTGCCAGCTCACCAAACTCCTACGAGCAGTACTTC.

The chain joins TRBV11-3 to TRBJ2-1; 8 bases are a match to TRBD2. Germline trimming cut 0 bases from V and 10 bases from J; bases unmatched to any gene: 8. The CDR3 totals 15 residues. In germline, CDR1 is SGHNT, CDR2 YENEEA. CDR3 in amino acids: CASSLEKTSGGEQFF. The CDR3 DNA follows: TGTGCCAGCAGCTTAGAAAAAACGAGCGGGGGAGAGCAGTTCTTC. The entire variable domain, with the rest obtained from reference TRBV11-3 and TRBJ2-1, is as follows: EAGVVQSPRYKIIEKKQPVAFWCNPISGHNTLYWYLQNLGQGPELLIRYENEEAVDDSQLPKDRFSAERLKGVDSTLKIQPAELGDSAVYLCASSLEKTSGGEQFFGPGTRLTVL.

This rearrangement joins TRBV5-5 to TRBJ2-7; maybe TRBD2 (6 bases). Trimming took 0 bases from V and 3 from J, leaving 13 bases between them. There are 15 residues in the CDR3. Germline V CDR1 and CDR2: SGHKS, YYEKEE (reference sequence). The DNA of the CDR3 is TGTGCCAGCAGCTTGGCCGTCGGGAGCGGCTACGAGCAGTACTTC. This codes for CASSLAVGSGYEQYF.

V is TRBV27 and J is TRBJ2-7; possible D gene TRBD2, 5 bases. The CDR3 is 12 residues long. Trimming left V 5 bases short and J 7 bases short, with 12 bases between. CDR1 is MNHEY, CDR2 SMNVEV, per germline (reference sequence). CDR3 sequence: CASSTGVREQYF. The DNA for the CDR3 is TGTGCCAGCAGTACCGGGGTTCGGGAGCAGTACTTC.

The chain couples TRBV4-1 to TRBJ2-2; D is possibly TRBD2 (5 bases). Per germline, CDR1 MGHRA and CDR2 YSYEKL. V gave up 4 bases and J gave up 4 bases, with 10 bases separating them. This CDR3 is built from 14 residues. This chain's CDR3 is CASSRIGGTGELFF. The DNA for the CDR3 is TGCGCCAGCAGCCGGATCGGAGGCACCGGGGAGCTGTTTTTT.

The chain combines TRBV19 with TRBJ2-7; 9 positions match TRBD2. The CDR3 covers 14 residues. The germline V gene encodes CDR1 LNHDA and CDR2 SQIVND (reference sequence). Trimming at V came to 6 bases and at J to 6 bases, leaving 9 bases not matched to a gene. DNA for the CDR3: TGTGCCAGTAGCCCAGCGGGAGGTCCCCGCGAGCAGTACTTC. Translating it yields CASSPAGGPREQYF.